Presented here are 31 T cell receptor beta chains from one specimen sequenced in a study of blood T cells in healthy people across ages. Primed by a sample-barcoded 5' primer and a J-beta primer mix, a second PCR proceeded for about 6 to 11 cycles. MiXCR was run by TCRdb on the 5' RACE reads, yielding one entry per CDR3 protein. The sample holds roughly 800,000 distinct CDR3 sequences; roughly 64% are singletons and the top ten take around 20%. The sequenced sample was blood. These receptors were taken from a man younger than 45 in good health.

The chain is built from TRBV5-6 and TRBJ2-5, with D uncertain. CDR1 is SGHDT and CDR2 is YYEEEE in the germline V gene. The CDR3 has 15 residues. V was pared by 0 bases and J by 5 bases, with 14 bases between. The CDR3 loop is CASSLALHEGETQYF. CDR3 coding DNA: TGTGCCAGCAGCTTGGCCCTACACGAAGGGGAGACCCAGTACTTC.

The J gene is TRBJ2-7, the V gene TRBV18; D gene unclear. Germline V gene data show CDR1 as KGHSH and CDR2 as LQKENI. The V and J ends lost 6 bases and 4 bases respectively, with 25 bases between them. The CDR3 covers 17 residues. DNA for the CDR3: TGTGCCAGCTCGTCCTTCCCTGTGGGCACGATAATTTACGAGCAGTACTTC. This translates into CASSSFPVGTIIYEQYF.

CDR3 DNA: TGTGCCAGCAAGCCCCAACAACAAGGGAATCAAGAGACCCAGTACTTC. Its translation is CASKPQQQGNQETQYF. This chain joins TRBV6-5 and TRBJ2-5; D is undetermined. V lost 7 bases and J lost 2, with 20 bases in between. Germline values: CDR1 MNHEY, CDR2 SVGAGI. This CDR3 spans 16 amino acids.

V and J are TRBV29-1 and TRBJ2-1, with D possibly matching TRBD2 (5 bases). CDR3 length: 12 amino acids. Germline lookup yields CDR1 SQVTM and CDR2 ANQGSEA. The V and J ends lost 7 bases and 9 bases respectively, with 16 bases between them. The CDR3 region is CSAGSGWTEQFF. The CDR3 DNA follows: TGCAGCGCGGGATCGGGGTGGACTGAGCAGTTCTTC.

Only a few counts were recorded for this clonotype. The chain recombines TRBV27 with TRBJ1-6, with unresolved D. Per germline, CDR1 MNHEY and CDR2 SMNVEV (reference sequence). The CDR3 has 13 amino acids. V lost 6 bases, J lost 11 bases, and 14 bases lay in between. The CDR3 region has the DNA TGTGCCAGCAGCTTGACTTACGTCGCACCCCTCCACTTT. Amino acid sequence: CASSLTYVAPLHF.

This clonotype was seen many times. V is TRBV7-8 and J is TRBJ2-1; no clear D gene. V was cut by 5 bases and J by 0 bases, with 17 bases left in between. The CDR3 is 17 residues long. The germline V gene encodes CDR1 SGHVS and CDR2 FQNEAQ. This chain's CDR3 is CASSPRKPSASYNEQFF. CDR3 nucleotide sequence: TGTGCCAGCAGCCCCCGGAAGCCCAGCGCCTCCTACAATGAGCAGTTCTTC.

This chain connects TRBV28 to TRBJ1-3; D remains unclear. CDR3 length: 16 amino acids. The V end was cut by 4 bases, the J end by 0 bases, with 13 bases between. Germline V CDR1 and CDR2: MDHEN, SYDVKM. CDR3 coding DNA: TGTGCCAGCAGTTCGTCGACGGAGTTCTCTGGAAACACCATATATTTT. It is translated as CASSSSTEFSGNTIYF. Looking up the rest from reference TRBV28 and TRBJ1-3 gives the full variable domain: DVKVTQSSRYLVKRTGEKVFLECVQDMDHENMFWYRQDPGLGLRLIYFSYDVKMKEKGDIPEGYSVSREKKERFSLILESASTNQTSMYLCASSSSTEFSGNTIYFGEGSWLTVV.

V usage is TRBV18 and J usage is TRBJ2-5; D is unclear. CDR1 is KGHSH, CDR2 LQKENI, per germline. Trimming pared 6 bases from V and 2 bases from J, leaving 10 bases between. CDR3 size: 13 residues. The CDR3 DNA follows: TGTGCCAGCTCCGCCGACCAACAAGAGACCCAGTACTTC. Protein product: CASSADQQETQYF.

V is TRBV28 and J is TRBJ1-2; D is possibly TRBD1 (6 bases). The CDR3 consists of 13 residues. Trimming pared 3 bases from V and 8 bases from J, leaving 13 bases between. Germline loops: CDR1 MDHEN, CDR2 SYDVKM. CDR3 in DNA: TGTGCCAGCAGTTTGTGGGGGGCGCAAGGCTACACCTTC. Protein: CASSLWGAQGYTF.

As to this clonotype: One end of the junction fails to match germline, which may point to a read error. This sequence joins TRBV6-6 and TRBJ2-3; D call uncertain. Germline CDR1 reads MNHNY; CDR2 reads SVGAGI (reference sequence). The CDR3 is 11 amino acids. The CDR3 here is CASGYVYTQYF. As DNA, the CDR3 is TGTGCCAGTGGATATGTGTATACCCAGTATTTT.

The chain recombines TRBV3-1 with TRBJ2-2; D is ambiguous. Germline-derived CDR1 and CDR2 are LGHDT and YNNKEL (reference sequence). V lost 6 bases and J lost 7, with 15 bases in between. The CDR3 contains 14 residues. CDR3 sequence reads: CASSQRSDRGELFF. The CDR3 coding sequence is TGTGCCAGCAGTCAACGGTCAGACCGCGGGGAGCTGTTTTTT.

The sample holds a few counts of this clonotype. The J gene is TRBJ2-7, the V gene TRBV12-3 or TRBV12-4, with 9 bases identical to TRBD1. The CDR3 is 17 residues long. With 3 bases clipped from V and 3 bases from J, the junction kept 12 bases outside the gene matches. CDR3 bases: TGTGCCAGCAGTTTGGAACAGGGGGCTGGGAACATCTACGAGCAGTACTTC. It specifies CASSLEQGAGNIYEQYF.

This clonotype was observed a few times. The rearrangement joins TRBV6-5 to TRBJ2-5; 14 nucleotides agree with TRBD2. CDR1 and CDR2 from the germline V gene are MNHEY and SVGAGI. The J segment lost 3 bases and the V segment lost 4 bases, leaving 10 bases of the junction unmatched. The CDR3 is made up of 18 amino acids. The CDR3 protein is CASSSRTSGRWGEETQYF. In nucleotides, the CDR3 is TGTGCCAGCAGTTCGCGGACTAGCGGGAGGTGGGGTGAAGAGACCCAGTACTTC.

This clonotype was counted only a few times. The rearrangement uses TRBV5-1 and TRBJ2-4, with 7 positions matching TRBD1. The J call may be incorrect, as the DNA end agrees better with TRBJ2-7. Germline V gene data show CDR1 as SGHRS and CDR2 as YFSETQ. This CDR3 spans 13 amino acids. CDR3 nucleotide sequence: TGCGCCAGCAGCGGGGGACAGAACCACGAGCAGTACTTC. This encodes CASSGGQNHEQYF.

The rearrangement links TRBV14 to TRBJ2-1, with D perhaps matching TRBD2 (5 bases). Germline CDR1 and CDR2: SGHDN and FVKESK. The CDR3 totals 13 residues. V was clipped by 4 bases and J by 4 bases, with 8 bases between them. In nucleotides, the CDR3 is TGTGCCAGCAGCCGGACTCCGTACAATGAGCAGTTCTTC. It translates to CASSRTPYNEQFF.

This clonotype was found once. The DNA for the CDR3 is TGTGCCAGCAGCTTAACCCAGGACAGTAATACGCAGTATTTT. This encodes CASSLTQDSNTQYF. This chain connects TRBV7-3 to TRBJ2-3, with a possible D match to TRBD1 (6 bases). V lost 0 bases to trimming and J lost 7 bases, with 11 bases between them. The CDR3 extends over 14 amino acids. The germline V gene encodes CDR1 SGHTA and CDR2 FQGTGA.

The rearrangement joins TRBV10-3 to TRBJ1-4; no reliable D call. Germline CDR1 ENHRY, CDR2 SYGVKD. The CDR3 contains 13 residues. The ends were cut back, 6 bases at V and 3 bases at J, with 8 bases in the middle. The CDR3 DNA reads TGTGCCATCAGCTACGGAGCTAATGAAAAACTGTTTTTT. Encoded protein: CAISYGANEKLFF.

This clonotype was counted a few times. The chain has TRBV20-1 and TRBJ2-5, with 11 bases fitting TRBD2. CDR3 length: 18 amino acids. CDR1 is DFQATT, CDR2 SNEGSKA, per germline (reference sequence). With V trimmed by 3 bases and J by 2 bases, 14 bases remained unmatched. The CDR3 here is CSARRLAGLKAIQETQYF. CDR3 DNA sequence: TGCAGTGCTAGGAGACTAGCGGGGTTAAAAGCGATACAAGAGACCCAGTACTTC.

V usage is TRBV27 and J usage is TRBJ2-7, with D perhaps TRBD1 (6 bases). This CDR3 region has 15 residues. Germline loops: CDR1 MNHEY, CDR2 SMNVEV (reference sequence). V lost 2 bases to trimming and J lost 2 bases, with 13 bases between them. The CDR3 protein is CASSLVGDNPYEQYF. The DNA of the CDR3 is TGTGCCAGCAGTTTAGTGGGGGACAACCCCTACGAGCAGTACTTC.

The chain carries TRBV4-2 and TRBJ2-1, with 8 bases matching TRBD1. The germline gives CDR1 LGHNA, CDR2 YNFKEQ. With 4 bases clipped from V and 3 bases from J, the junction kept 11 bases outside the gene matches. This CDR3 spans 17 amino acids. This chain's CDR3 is CASSRRSGDRIYNEQFF. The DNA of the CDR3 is TGTGCCAGCAGCCGACGGTCGGGGGACAGGATCTACAATGAGCAGTTCTTC.

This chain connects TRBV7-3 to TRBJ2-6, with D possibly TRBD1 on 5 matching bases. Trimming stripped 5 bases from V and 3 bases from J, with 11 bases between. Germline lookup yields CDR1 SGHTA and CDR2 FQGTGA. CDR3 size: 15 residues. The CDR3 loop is CASSVTAFGANVLTF. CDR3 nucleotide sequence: TGTGCCAGCAGCGTGACAGCTTTTGGGGCCAACGTCCTGACTTTC.

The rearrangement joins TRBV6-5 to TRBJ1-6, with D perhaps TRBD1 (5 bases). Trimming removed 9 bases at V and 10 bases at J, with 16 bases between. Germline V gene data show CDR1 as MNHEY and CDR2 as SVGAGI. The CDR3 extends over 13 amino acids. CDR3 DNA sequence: TGTGCCAGTTCGCCAACAGGACCGTCACCCCTCCACTTT. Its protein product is CASSPTGPSPLHF.

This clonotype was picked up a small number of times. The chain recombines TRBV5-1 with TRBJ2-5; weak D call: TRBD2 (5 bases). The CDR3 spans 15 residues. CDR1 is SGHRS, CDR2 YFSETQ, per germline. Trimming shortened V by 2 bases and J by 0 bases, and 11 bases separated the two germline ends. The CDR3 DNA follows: TGCGCCAGCAGCTTCGTCGAGGGTGACCAAGAGACCCAGTACTTC. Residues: CASSFVEGDQETQYF.

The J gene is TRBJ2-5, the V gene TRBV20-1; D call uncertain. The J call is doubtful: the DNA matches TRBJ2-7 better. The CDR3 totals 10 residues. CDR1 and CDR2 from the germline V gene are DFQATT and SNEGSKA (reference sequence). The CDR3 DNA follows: TGCAGTGCTAGTAATAACGAGCAGTACTTC. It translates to CSASNNEQYF.

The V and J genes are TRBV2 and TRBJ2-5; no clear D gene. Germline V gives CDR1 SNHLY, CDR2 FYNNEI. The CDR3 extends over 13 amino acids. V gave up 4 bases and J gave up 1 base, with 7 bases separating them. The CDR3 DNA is TGTGCCAGCAGTGTCGACTTCCAAGAGACCCAGTACTTC. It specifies CASSVDFQETQYF.

The CDR3 loop is CASSLKLAEKNNEQFF. CDR3 in DNA: TGTGCCAGCAGCTTAAAACTAGCGGAGAAGAACAATGAGCAGTTCTTC. V and J are TRBV7-2 and TRBJ2-1; 8 bases are a match to TRBD2. The CDR3 has 16 amino acids. Germline V gene data show CDR1 as SGHTA and CDR2 as FQGNSA. V lost 2 bases and J lost 5; bases outside the gene matches: 8.

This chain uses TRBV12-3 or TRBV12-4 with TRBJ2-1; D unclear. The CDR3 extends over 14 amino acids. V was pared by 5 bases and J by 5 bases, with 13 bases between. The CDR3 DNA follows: TGTGCCAGCAGTACTCCTGTCCTAGACAATGAGCAGTTCTTC. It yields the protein CASSTPVLDNEQFF.

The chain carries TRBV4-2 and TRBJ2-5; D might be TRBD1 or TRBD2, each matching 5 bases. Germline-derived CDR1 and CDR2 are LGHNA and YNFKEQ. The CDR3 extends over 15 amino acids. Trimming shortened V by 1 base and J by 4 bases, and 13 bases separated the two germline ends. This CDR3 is CASSQVPTRGETQYF. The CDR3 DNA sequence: TGTGCCAGCAGCCAAGTCCCAACTAGGGGAGAGACCCAGTACTTC.

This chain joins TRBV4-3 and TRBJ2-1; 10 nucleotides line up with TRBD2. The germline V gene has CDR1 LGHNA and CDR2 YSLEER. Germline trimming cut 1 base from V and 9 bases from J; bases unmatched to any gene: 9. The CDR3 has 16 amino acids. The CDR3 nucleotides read TGCGCCAGCAGCCAAGGGGCCCGGGGACTAGCGAGTGAGCAGTTCTTC. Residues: CASSQGARGLASEQFF.

The CDR3 DNA reads TGTGCCAGCAGCTATGCCCTGGGATCCTACGAGCAGTACTTC. Translated, it gives CASSYALGSYEQYF. The chain employs TRBV7-2 and TRBJ2-7; no reliable D call. Germline V CDR1 and CDR2: SGHTA, FQGNSA. This CDR3 is 14 amino acids long. Deletions cut 4 bases from V and 1 base from J, with 11 bases between. The full variable domain, in which reference TRBV7-2 and TRBJ2-7 provide the parts outside the CDR3, is GAGVSQSPSNKVTEKGKDVELRCDPISGHTALYWYRQSLGQGLEFLIYFQGNSAPDKSGLPSDRFSAERTGGSVSTLTIQRTQQEDSAVYLCASSYALGSYEQYFGPGTRLTVT.

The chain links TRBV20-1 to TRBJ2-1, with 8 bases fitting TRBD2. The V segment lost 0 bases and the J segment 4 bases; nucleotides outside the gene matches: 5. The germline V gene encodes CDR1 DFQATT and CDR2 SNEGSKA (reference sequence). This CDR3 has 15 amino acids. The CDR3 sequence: CSAREGGGLYNEQFF. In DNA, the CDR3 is TGCAGTGCTAGAGAGGGCGGGGGGCTGTACAATGAGCAGTTCTTC.